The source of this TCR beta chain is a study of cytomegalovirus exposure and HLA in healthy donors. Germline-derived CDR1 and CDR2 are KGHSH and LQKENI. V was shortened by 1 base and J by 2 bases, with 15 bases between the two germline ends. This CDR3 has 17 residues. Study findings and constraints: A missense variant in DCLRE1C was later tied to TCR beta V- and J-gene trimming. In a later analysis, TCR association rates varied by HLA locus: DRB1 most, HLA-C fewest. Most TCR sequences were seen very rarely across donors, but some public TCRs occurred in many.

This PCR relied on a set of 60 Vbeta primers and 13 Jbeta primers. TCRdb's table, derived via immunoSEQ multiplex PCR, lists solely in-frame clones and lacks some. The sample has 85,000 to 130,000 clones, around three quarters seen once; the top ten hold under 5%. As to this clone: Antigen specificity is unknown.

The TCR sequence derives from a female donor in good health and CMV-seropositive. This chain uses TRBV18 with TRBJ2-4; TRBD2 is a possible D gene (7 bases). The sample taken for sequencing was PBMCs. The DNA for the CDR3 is TGTGCCAGCTCACCACTCTCGGGGGGCGGGACCAAAAACATTCAGTACTTC. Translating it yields CASSPLSGGGTKNIQYF.